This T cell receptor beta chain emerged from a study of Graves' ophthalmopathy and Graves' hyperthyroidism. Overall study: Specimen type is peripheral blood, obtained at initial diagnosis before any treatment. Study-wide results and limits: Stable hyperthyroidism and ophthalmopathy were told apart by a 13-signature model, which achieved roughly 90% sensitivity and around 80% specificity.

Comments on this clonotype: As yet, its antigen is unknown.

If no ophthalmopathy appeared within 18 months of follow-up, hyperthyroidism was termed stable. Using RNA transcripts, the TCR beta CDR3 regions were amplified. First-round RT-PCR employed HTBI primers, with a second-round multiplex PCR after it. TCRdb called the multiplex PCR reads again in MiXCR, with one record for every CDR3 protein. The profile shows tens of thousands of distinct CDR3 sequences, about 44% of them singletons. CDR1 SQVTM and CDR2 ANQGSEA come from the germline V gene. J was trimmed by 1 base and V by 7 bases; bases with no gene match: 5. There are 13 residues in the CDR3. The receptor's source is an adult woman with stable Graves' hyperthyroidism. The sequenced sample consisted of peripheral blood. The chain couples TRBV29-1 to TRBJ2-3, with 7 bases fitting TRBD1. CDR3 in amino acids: CSAGTGGTDTQYF. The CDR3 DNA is TGCAGCGCCGGTACAGGGGGCACAGATACGCAGTATTTT.